This T cell receptor beta chain came from a study of neoadjuvant anti-PD-1 for oral cavity cancer. Blood libraries mostly used roughly 500 ng genomic DNA, six replicates each. TCRdb keeps only in-frame clones here, not all; method: immunoSEQ multiplex PCR. Of approximately 15,000 clones in the sample, roughly three quarters are singletons; the top ten hold under 2.5%. Sample time point: after neoadjuvant nivolumab, at surgical resection. Germline V gene data show CDR1 as PRHDT and CDR2 as FYEKMQ (reference sequence). There are 17 residues in the CDR3. The junction had 8 bases not matched to a gene; V was cut back by 0 bases and J by 3 bases.

Sequences were derived from PBMCs, sampled after nivolumab (anti-PD-1) treatment. V gene TRBV13 combines with J gene TRBJ1-5, with TRBD1 matching 7 bases. This TCR was sampled from a person aged 40-85 years with oral cavity squamous cell carcinoma. CDR3 in amino acids: CASSLGGGDRDNQPQHF. The CDR3 nucleotides read TGTGCCAGCAGCTTAGGAGGAGGAGACAGGGACAATCAGCCCCAGCATTTT. Based on the CDR3 plus reference TRBV13 and TRBJ1-5, the full variable domain is AAGVIQSPRHLIKEKRETATLKCYPIPRHDTVYWYQQGPGQDPQFLISFYEKMQSDKGSIPDRFSAQQFSDYHSELNMSSLELGDSALYFCASSLGGGDRDNQPQHFGDGTRLSIL.